This TCR beta chain was identified during a study of T cell repertoires in cytomegalovirus infection. Study-level background: It was recently identified HLA-C-restricted and well-studied HLA-B-restricted CMV epitopes that the study used.

Study-wide findings and caveats: HLA-C-restricted CMV clonotypes gave the most frequent clonotype in two of eight donors. People with CMV and the relevant HLA were identified by cumulative public TCR beta family frequency.

A note on this clonotype: What it binds is not known.

CDR3 length: 16 amino acids. Germline V gives CDR1 SGHDT, CDR2 YYEEEE. V dropped 3 bases and J dropped 0 bases, with 13 bases sitting between them. TCRdb reprocessed the reads via MiXCR and lists one record per CDR3 protein. The sample lists hundreds of thousands of distinct CDR3 sequences, 30% to 35% seen once, with roughly 12% in the top ten. This sequence originates from a human donor in good health (CMV status not recorded). Some clones in this sample may be carry-over from other donors' samples. The starting material was cultured CD8+ T cells from PBMCs, obtained from culture after CMV antigen stimulation. The chain joins TRBV5-6 to TRBJ2-4; TRBD2 might be the D (5 bases). This CDR3 is CASSSAADSAKNIQYF. The CDR3 nucleotides read TGTGCCAGCAGCTCCGCAGCGGACTCAGCCAAAAACATTCAGTACTTC.